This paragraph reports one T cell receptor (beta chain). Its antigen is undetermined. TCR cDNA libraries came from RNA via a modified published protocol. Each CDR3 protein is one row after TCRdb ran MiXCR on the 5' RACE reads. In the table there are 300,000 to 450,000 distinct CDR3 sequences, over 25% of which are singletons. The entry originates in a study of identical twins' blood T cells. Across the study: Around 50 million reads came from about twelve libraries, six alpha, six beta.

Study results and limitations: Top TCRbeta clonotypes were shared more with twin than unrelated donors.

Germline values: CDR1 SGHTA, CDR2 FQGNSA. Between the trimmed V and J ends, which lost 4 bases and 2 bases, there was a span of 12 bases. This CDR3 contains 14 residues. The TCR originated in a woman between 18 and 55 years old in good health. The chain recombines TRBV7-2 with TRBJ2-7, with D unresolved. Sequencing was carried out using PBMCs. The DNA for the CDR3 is TGTGCCAGCAGCTCACAGACCGGTCCCTACGAGCAGTACTTC. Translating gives CASSSQTGPYEQYF.